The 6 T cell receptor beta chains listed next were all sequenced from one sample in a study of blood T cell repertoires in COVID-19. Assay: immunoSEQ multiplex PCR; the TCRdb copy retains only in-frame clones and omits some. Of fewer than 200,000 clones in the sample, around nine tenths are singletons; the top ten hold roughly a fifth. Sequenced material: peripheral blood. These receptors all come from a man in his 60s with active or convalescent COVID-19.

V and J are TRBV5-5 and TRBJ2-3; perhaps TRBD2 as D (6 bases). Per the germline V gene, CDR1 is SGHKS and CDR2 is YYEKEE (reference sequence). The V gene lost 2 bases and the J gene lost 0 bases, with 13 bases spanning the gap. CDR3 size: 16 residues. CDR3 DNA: TGTGCCAGCAGCTTTGGGGGGACCGCAAGCACAGATACGCAGTATTTT. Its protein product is CASSFGGTASTDTQYF.

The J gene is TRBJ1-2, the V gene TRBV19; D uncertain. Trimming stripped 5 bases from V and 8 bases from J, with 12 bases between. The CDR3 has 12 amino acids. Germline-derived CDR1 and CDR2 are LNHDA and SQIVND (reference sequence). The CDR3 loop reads CASSFQGLGYTF. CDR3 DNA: TGTGCCAGTAGTTTCCAAGGACTCGGCTACACCTTC.

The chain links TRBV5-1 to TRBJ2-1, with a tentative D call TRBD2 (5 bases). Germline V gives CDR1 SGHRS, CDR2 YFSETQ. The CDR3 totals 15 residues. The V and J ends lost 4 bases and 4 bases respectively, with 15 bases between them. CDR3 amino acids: CASSADYSPYNEQFF. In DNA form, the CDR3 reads TGCGCCAGCAGCGCCGACTACTCCCCTTACAATGAGCAGTTCTTC.

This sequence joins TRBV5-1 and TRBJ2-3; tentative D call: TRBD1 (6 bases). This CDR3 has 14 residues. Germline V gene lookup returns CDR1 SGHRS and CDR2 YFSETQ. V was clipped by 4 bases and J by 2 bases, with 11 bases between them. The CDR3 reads CASSPGQLTDTQYF. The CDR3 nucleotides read TGCGCCAGCAGCCCGGGACAACTCACAGATACGCAGTATTTT.

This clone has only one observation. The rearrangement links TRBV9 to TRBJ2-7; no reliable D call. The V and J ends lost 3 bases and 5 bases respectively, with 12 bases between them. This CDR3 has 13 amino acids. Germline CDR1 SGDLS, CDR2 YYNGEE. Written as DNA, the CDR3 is TGTGCCAGCAGCGCAACGTCTGGCAACGAGCAGTACTTC. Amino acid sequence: CASSATSGNEQYF.

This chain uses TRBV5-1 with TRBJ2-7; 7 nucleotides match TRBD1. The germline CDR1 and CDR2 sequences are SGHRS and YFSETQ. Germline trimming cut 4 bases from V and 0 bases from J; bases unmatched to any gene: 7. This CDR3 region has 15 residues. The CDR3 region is CASSPAQGSSYEQYF. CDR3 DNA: TGCGCCAGCAGCCCGGCACAGGGGTCCTCCTACGAGCAGTACTTC.